The source of this T cell receptor beta chain is a study of shared clonotypes between healthy human individuals. Study outcomes and limitations: Depth of sequencing was expected to influence donor clonotype sharing.

Regarding this clone: The antigen remains unidentified.

Method: immunoSEQ multiplex PCR; TCRdb's copy keeps in-frame clones and lacks some. Of a few hundred thousand clones listed, 60% to 80% were seen once; the top ten hold 9.5% to 15%. Only Caucasian adults living in Nashville, Tennessee made up the donor group. V was trimmed by 3 bases and J by 2 bases, leaving 15 bases between them. CDR1 is LNHDA and CDR2 is SQIVND in the germline V gene (reference sequence). The CDR3 sequence is 16 residues long. The sequenced material came from PBMCs. This rearrangement joins TRBV19 to TRBJ2-3; the D gene is possibly TRBD2 (6 bases). The receptor was derived from a woman in her 40s in good health. Some clones in this sample may be carry-over from other donors' samples. This chain's CDR3 is CASSILSGLITDTQYF. In nucleotides, the CDR3 is TGTGCCAGTAGTATTCTGTCGGGACTTATCACAGATACGCAGTATTTT. Full variable domain (outside the CDR3, taken from reference TRBV19 and TRBJ2-3): DGGITQSPKYLFRKEGQNVTLSCEQNLNHDAMYWYRQDPGQGLRLIYYSQIVNDFQKGDIAEGYSVSREKKESFPLTVTSAQKNPTAFYLCASSILSGLITDTQYFGPGTRLTVL.